Below are 5 T cell receptor beta chains sequenced from a single sample in a study of T-cell reconstitution after alpha-beta-depleted transplantation in children. The TCRbeta library incorporated unique molecular identifiers. Each CDR3 protein gets one entry after TCRdb re-called the PCR reads with MiXCR. The profile shows 200,000 or so distinct CDR3 sequences, just under 6.5% of them singletons. Sequenced material: PBMCs, taken before TCRalphabeta/CD19-depleted stem cell transplant. The receptors originated from a girl less than two years old with combined immunodeficiency, due to receive a stem cell transplant.

This clonotype was seen at least ten times. The gene calls are TRBV29-1 and TRBJ1-3; perhaps TRBD1 as D (6 bases). V gave up 3 bases and J gave up 2 bases, with 8 bases separating them. Germline loops: CDR1 SQVTM, CDR2 ANQGSEA. The CDR3 length is 13 residues. The CDR3 region has the DNA TGCAGCGTTGATTCAGGGGCTGGAAACACCATATATTTT. It translates to CSVDSGAGNTIYF.

This clonotype was counted at least ten times. The J gene is TRBJ2-1, the V gene TRBV12-3 or TRBV12-4; D gene uncertain. This CDR3 has 12 residues. Between the trimmed V and J ends, which lost 3 bases and 7 bases, there was a span of 7 bases. The CDR3 coding sequence is TGTGCCAGCAGTTTTCTAGAAAATGAGCAGTTCTTC. Translation: CASSFLENEQFF.

This clonotype is medium-sized by share. This chain connects TRBV12-3 or TRBV12-4 to TRBJ1-1, with unresolved D. The CDR3 contains 13 residues. The V and J ends lost 3 bases and 4 bases respectively, with 9 bases between them. CDR3: CASSFRVGTEAFF. The CDR3 DNA reads as TGTGCCAGCAGTTTCCGTGTGGGCACTGAAGCTTTCTTT.

The chain has TRBV14 and TRBJ2-3, with D maybe TRBD1 (6 bases). V was clipped by 3 bases and J by 4 bases, with 17 bases between them. CDR3 size: 16 residues. Germline lookup yields CDR1 SGHDN and CDR2 FVKESK. The CDR3 bases are TGTGCCAGCAGCCAGTACACAGGGCTCCTGGCAGATACGCAGTATTTT. It encodes CASSQYTGLLADTQYF.

This clonotype was found a few times. The rearrangement joins TRBV6-5 to TRBJ1-2, with no clear D. This CDR3 has 15 residues. V dropped 10 bases and J dropped 5 bases, with 23 bases sitting between them. Per germline, CDR1 MNHEY and CDR2 SVGAGI. CDR3 nucleotide sequence: TGTGCCACCAGGCGTATTGCTTCGTTGGAGTATGGCTACACCTTC. This gives the protein CATRRIASLEYGYTF.